This TCR beta chain appears in the sequencing data of a study of blood T cell repertoires in COVID-19. The overall study: In each case, the material was cDNA or gDNA derived from T cells, B-cell-depleted T cells, or PBMCs.

Participant ages covered about 18 to 89 years across 25 or so US areas. Researchers sorted participants into cohorts using their self-reported clinical history. V was shortened by 0 bases and J by 2 bases, with 20 bases between the two germline ends. The CDR3 consists of 19 residues. The germline V gene encodes CDR1 LNHDA and CDR2 SQIVND (reference sequence). Per the original methods: Amplification from reference gene primers served as the basis for estimated nucleated cell counts. Using immunoSEQ multiplex PCR, the repertoire was profiled, and TCRdb retains in-frame clones only, with some absent. The V and J calls and clone size come from that table; D and trimming were worked out from the DNA. The sample lists 200,000 to 250,000 clones; 84% were seen once.

The genes are TRBV19 and TRBJ1-5, with a tentative D call TRBD1 (6 bases). The sample comprised PBMCs or T cells enriched from blood (not recorded which). The origin of this receptor is a woman aged 40 to 50 who had recovered from COVID-19. Here the CDR3 reads CASSIDPYRALGGNQPQHF. CDR3 nucleotide sequence: TGTGCCAGTAGTATAGATCCTTACAGGGCACTCGGTGGCAATCAGCCCCAGCATTTT.